A selection of T cell receptor beta chains follows, all from one sample in a study of shared clonotypes between healthy human individuals. The protocol was immunoSEQ multiplex PCR, while the TCRdb copy is restricted to in-frame clones and leaves out a portion. The sample contains over 2 million clones, over 85% of which appear only once. The specimen was naive CD8+ T cells sorted from blood. The receptors come from a man between 18 and 29 years old in good health. The CDR3 runs from the conserved cysteine through the conserved F or W.

TRBV27	TRBJ2-1	CASSPPPTGYNEQFF
TRBV27	TRBJ1-1	CASSLQGGSTEAFF
TRBV27	TRBJ2-7	CASSGKGLYYEQYF
TRBV7-2	TRBJ2-7	CASSLFGNLYEQYF
TRBV9	TRBJ1-2	CASSVATSPVRGGEDGYTF
TRBV28	TRBJ2-3	CASSLMVGSYTQYF
TRBV9	TRBJ2-7	CASSVPEVGEQYF
TRBV15	TRBJ2-5	CATSRLPGTGETQYF
TRBV28	TRBJ2-6	CASSTSESGANVLTF
TRBV27	TRBJ2-1	CASSSQLADYPNEQFF
TRBV28	TRBJ2-1	CASSLAGTVREQFF
TRBV7-6	TRBJ2-7	CASSLSPPGTGAYEQYF
TRBV23-1	TRBJ2-5	CASSQSRGAGQETQYF
TRBV5-6	TRBJ2-7	CASSLTLAGVYEQYF
TRBV4-1	TRBJ1-6	CASSQAPGGDSPLHF
TRBV2	TRBJ2-7	CASRLTPQWGYEQYF
TRBV30	TRBJ1-4	CAWSAGMGANEKLFF
TRBV2	TRBJ2-7	CASRTGEAMYEQYF
TRBV27	TRBJ2-7	CASSLLAPYEQYF
TRBV27	TRBJ1-4	CASSPRAGGNEKLFF
TRBV19	TRBJ1-5	CASRRGTGNWEPQHF
TRBV6-5	TRBJ1-5	CASSYREGRNQPQHF
TRBV5-4	TRBJ2-3	CASSDGGIVPSTDTQYF
TRBV10-3	TRBJ2-7	CAARGGFSYEQYF
TRBV4-1	TRBJ2-7	CASSQEQGASYEQYF
TRBV27	TRBJ2-1	CASSPLAGTYNEQFF
TRBV13	TRBJ1-5	CASSFGRGGNQPQHF
TRBV9	TRBJ2-2	CASSSWAAGGVLAGELFF
TRBV9	TRBJ2-6	CASSVENSGANVLTF
TRBV9	TRBJ1-3	CASSVVGGSGNTIYF
TRBV4-3	TRBJ2-1	CASSQDKENEQFF
TRBV6-1	TRBJ1-1	CASVSYRTAYTEAFF
TRBV27	TRBJ1-1	CASSFATGEAFF
TRBV9	TRBJ1-1	CASSVGTFLTEAFF
TRBV27	TRBJ2-7	CASSSSGNSYEQYF
TRBV29-1	TRBJ2-1	CSVELAGGEQFF
TRBV6-1	TRBJ1-1	CASSGPGYTEAFF
TRBV5-1	TRBJ1-1	CASSLAEQMNTEAFF
TRBV30	TRBJ2-1	CALGSGSEQFF
TRBV4-3	TRBJ1-4	CASSQDWSRGNEKLFF
TRBV7-9	TRBJ2-5	CASSTTGGSETQYF
TRBV11-2	TRBJ1-1	CASSLLLGRGSMNTEAFF
TRBV4-3	TRBJ2-2	CASSQDKREVTTGELFF
TRBV18	TRBJ1-5	CASSTSAESNQPQHF
TRBV6-5	TRBJ2-1	CASSYRVGAEQFF
TRBV9	TRBJ2-7	CASSVGNTRDEQYF
TRBV10-2	TRBJ1-1	CASSLGGGAEAFF
TRBV30	TRBJ1-2	CACGTALLYTF
TRBV27	TRBJ2-1	CASSPLTGLKEQFF
TRBV5-3	TRBJ2-7	CARSLASRAYSYEQYF
TRBV5-6	TRBJ1-2	CASSLDPGNYGYTF
TRBV5-8	TRBJ2-5	CASSLLEWETQYF
TRBV7-2	TRBJ2-3	CASSLSAGEMEDTQYF
TRBV7-2	TRBJ2-3	CASSLVWISTDTQYF
TRBV4-2	TRBJ1-4	CASTRSTGRFEKLFF
TRBV13	TRBJ2-7	CASSLAGGVYEQYF
TRBV11-2	TRBJ2-7	CASSPGGAEQYF